Below, 15 T cell receptor beta chains from the same sample are listed, as sequenced in a study of CD8+ T cells in alopecia areata. The sequencing template was cDNA reverse transcribed from extracted RNA. Only in-frame clones appear in the TCRdb table, and some are missing; sequencing was by immunoSEQ multiplex PCR. There are around 99,000 clones in the sample; roughly 84% occur only once, and roughly a quarter lies in the top ten. Documented treatment: oral pan-JAK inhibitor, 5-10 mg twice daily. This specimen was CD8+ T cells sorted from blood, taken at week 24, from a patient treated with tofacitinib. These TCRs come from a human donor with alopecia areata.

This chain connects TRBV4-1 to TRBJ2-7; possibly TRBD1 for D (5 bases). CDR1 and CDR2 (germline): MGHRA, YSYEKL. The CDR3 is made up of 15 amino acids. V lost 1 base to trimming and J lost 2 bases, with 12 bases between them. CDR3 protein: CASSQAWGRTYEQYF. The CDR3 nucleotides read TGCGCCAGCAGCCAAGCATGGGGCCGCACCTACGAGCAGTACTTC.

This clone was found once. The V gene is TRBV27, the J gene TRBJ2-1; the D gene is possibly TRBD2 (6 bases). CDR3 length: 17 amino acids. Germline values: CDR1 MNHEY, CDR2 SMNVEV (reference sequence). V lost 4 bases and J 0 bases, leaving 16 bases between the germline ends. The CDR3 coding sequence is TGTGCCAGCAGTTCATGGGCGGGAAGCATCTCCTACAATGAGCAGTTCTTC. It yields the protein CASSSWAGSISYNEQFF.

This clone has only a few counts. The chain uses TRBV7-6 and TRBJ2-7; 7 bases agree with TRBD2. Germline-derived CDR1 and CDR2 are SGHVS and FNYEAQ. The CDR3 loop spans 16 amino acids. Losses at the gene ends were 5 bases for V and 4 bases for J; bases not matched to a gene: 14. CDR3 protein: CASSKGNGGGVYEQYF. CDR3 sequence (DNA): TGTGCCAGCAGCAAAGGGAATGGCGGGGGTGTTTACGAGCAGTACTTC.

This clone was seen just once. The rearrangement uses TRBV5-1 and TRBJ2-3; the match to TRBD1 covers 12 bases. V trimming: 0 bases; J trimming: 2 bases; junction bases outside the gene matches: 4. CDR3 size: 17 residues. Germline CDR1 is SGHRS and CDR2 is YFSETQ. The CDR3 nucleotides read TGCGCCAGCAGCTTGGAGGGGACAGGGGGCAACACAGATACGCAGTATTTT. Protein sequence: CASSLEGTGGNTDTQYF.

The CDR3 spells CASSGHRGQSYNEQFF. In DNA form, the CDR3 reads TGTGCCAGCAGCGGGCACAGGGGGCAGAGCTACAATGAGCAGTTCTTC. The chain links TRBV9 to TRBJ2-1; 9 bases map to TRBD1. With 3 bases clipped from V and 3 bases from J, the junction kept 7 bases outside the gene matches. The CDR3 spans 16 residues. Germline values: CDR1 SGDLS, CDR2 YYNGEE.

The chain carries TRBV14 and TRBJ2-4; no clear D gene. This CDR3 comprises 14 residues. CDR1 and CDR2 from the germline V gene are SGHDN and FVKESK. Deletions cut 3 bases from V and 8 bases from J, with 14 bases between. The CDR3 here is CASSHELPTDIQYF. CDR3 DNA sequence: TGTGCCAGCAGCCACGAGCTTCCGACCGACATTCAGTACTTC.

This chain links TRBV11-2 with TRBJ2-1, with 9 bases identical to TRBD1. This CDR3 region has 15 residues. The trim removed 8 bases at V and 9 bases at J, leaving 14 bases unmatched. CDR1 is SGHAT, CDR2 FQNNGV, per germline. CDR3 bases: TGTGCCAGCGAGTTCGGAACAGGGGGCTTCGGTGAGCAGTTCTTC. This gives the protein CASEFGTGGFGEQFF.

V and J are TRBV18 and TRBJ2-3, with D hard to call. V shed 3 bases and J shed 2 bases, with 6 bases lying between them. CDR3 size: 13 residues. Germline lookup yields CDR1 KGHSH and CDR2 LQKENI. The CDR3 nucleotides read TGTGCCAGCTCACCGTCCAACACAGATACGCAGTATTTT. This translates into CASSPSNTDTQYF.

This clone was seen only a few times. The chain joins TRBV27 to TRBJ1-1; possible D gene TRBD1, 5 bases. The length of the CDR3 is 13 residues. The V gene lost 0 bases and the J gene lost 4 bases, with 6 bases spanning the gap. The germline CDR1 and CDR2 sequences are MNHEY and SMNVEV (reference sequence). Here the CDR3 DNA reads TGTGCCAGCAGTTTATCTGGGGGCACTGAAGCTTTCTTT. Protein sequence: CASSLSGGTEAFF.

The chain links TRBV6-1 to TRBJ2-2; D remains ambiguous. The CDR3 sequence is 11 residues long. Germline V gene lookup returns CDR1 MNHNS and CDR2 SASEGT. The V end was cut by 7 bases, the J end by 6 bases, with 6 bases between. For the CDR3, the DNA is TGTGCCAGCATAAGCCCCGGGGAGCTGTTTTTT. Encoded protein: CASISPGELFF.

The V and J genes are TRBV18 and TRBJ2-1, with D maybe TRBD2 (5 bases). The CDR3 covers 16 residues. The germline V gene has CDR1 KGHSH and CDR2 LQKENI. V was shortened by 5 bases and J by 0 bases, with 14 bases between the two germline ends. The CDR3 DNA sequence: TGTGCCAGCTCAACCCCGACTAAGAGCTCCTACAATGAGCAGTTCTTC. Protein sequence: CASSTPTKSSYNEQFF.

The chain recombines TRBV6-1 with TRBJ2-7; D call uncertain. CDR1 and CDR2 from the germline V gene are MNHNS and SASEGT. V gave up 5 bases and J gave up 1 base, with 9 bases separating them. The CDR3 sequence is 13 residues long. Here the CDR3 DNA reads TGTGCCAGCAGTCAGTACCAATCCTACGAGCAGTACTTC. Amino acids: CASSQYQSYEQYF.

The chain employs TRBV6-5 and TRBJ1-1, with unresolved D. The CDR3 is 14 amino acids. Trimming took off 6 bases at V and 6 bases at J, with 17 bases between the two ends. The V gene's germline CDR1 is MNHEY and CDR2 SVGAGI. CDR3 nucleotides: TGTGCCAGCAGGCAAATGAGTGGTGGGGCTGAAGCTTTCTTT. The encoded protein is CASRQMSGGAEAFF.

The genes are TRBV7-3 and TRBJ2-5, with D perhaps TRBD1 (6 bases). V dropped 5 bases and J dropped 2 bases, with 15 bases sitting between them. The CDR3 is 15 amino acids. Germline V gene sequence: CDR1 SGHTA, CDR2 FQGTGA. In nucleotides, the CDR3 is TGTGCCAGCAGCCTAGGTGGGGGCGAACAAGAGACCCAGTACTTC. This gives the protein CASSLGGGEQETQYF.

The chain is built from TRBV4-3 and TRBJ2-1; 8 bases are shared with TRBD2. The length of the CDR3 is 16 residues. The germline CDR1 and CDR2 sequences are LGHNA and YSLEER. V shed 1 base and J 7 bases; nucleotides not matched to a gene: 9. The CDR3 nucleotides are TGCGCCAGCAGCCAAGTTATCGAAATAGCGGGGAATGAGCAGTTCTTC. Translation: CASSQVIEIAGNEQFF.